The rows below give T cell receptor beta chains drawn from one sample of a study of Ad26.COV2.S vaccination and SARS-CoV-2 variants. This table comes from immunoSEQ multiplex PCR, and its TCRdb copy is limited to in-frame clones, with some not included. The sample records about 500,000 clones, roughly 87% being singletons. This material consisted of peripheral blood, taken in a trial of Ad26.COV2.S vaccine versus placebo. All receptors derive from a person between 18 and 65 years old who received the Ad26.COV2.S COVID-19 vaccine or a placebo. The CDR3 runs from the conserved cysteine through the conserved F or W. A D gene is named only where the DNA matches it firmly. Some rows mark clone size as missing; the rest say once, few, many or name a class of expanded clone.

d_call: TRBD1; clone_size: .; j_call: TRBJ2-5; v_call: TRBV5-4; cdr3_aa: CASSLAGQGGETQYF; cdr3_nt: TGTGCCAGCAGCTTGGCGGGACAGGGAGGGGAGACCCAGTACTTC
d_call: TRBD1; clone_size: .; j_call: TRBJ1-2; v_call: TRBV6-5; cdr3_aa: CASRNWTGLSYGYTF; cdr3_nt: TGTGCCAGCAGAAATTGGACAGGGTTGAGCTATGGCTACACCTTC
d_call: .; clone_size: .; j_call: TRBJ1-2; v_call: TRBV10-3; cdr3_aa: CAIRRGYATRDSNYGYTF; cdr3_nt: TGTGCCATCCGTAGGGGATACGCGACACGCGATTCAAACTATGGCTACACCTTC
d_call: .; clone_size: .; j_call: TRBJ2-3; v_call: TRBV11-1; cdr3_aa: CASSLSPAAGTNTQYF; cdr3_nt: TGTGCCAGCAGCTTAAGCCCCGCGGCGGGCACGAATACGCAGTATTTT
d_call: .; clone_size: .; j_call: TRBJ2-3; v_call: TRBV9; cdr3_aa: CASSVHERITDTQYF; cdr3_nt: TGTGCCAGCAGCGTTCATGAGCGGATCACAGATACGCAGTATTTT
d_call: .; clone_size: .; j_call: TRBJ1-5; v_call: TRBV6-5; cdr3_aa: CASSRARDGNQPQHF; cdr3_nt: TGTGCCAGCAGCCGCGCCAGGGACGGCAATCAGCCCCAGCATTTT
d_call: .; clone_size: .; j_call: TRBJ2-7; v_call: TRBV6-5; cdr3_aa: CASFGAGEYEQYF; cdr3_nt: TGTGCCAGTTTCGGGGCGGGCGAGTACGAGCAGTACTTC
d_call: .; clone_size: .; j_call: TRBJ1-2; v_call: TRBV6-2/TRBV6-3; cdr3_aa: CASSYVRASVGGYTF; cdr3_nt: TGTGCCAGCAGTTACGTGCGCGCGTCAGTTGGGGGCTACACCTTC
d_call: TRBD1; clone_size: .; j_call: TRBJ2-1; v_call: TRBV27; cdr3_aa: CASSLTSLLGQGYNEQFF; cdr3_nt: TGTGCCAGCAGTTTAACAAGCCTTTTGGGACAGGGGTACAATGAGCAGTTCTTC
d_call: TRBD2; clone_size: .; j_call: TRBJ2-3; v_call: TRBV7-9; cdr3_aa: CASSPLAGGPDTQYF; cdr3_nt: TGTGCCAGCAGCCCCTTAGCGGGAGGGCCTGATACGCAGTATTTT
d_call: .; clone_size: .; j_call: TRBJ2-1; v_call: TRBV6-5; cdr3_aa: CASLGRGDYNEQFF; cdr3_nt: TGTGCCAGCCTGGGGCGGGGTGACTACAATGAGCAGTTCTTC
d_call: .; clone_size: few; j_call: TRBJ1-2; v_call: TRBV20-1; cdr3_aa: CSASHSNYGYTF; cdr3_nt: TGCAGTGCTAGTCACTCAAACTATGGCTACACCTTC
d_call: .; clone_size: .; j_call: TRBJ1-5; v_call: TRBV27; cdr3_aa: CASGSAPQGRHQPQHF; cdr3_nt: TGTGCCAGCGGATCGGCCCCGCAGGGGCGCCATCAGCCCCAGCATTTT
d_call: TRBD1; clone_size: .; j_call: TRBJ1-5; v_call: TRBV3-1/TRBV3-2; cdr3_aa: CASSQGPGGNQPQHF; cdr3_nt: TGTGCCAGCAGCCAAGGGCCAGGGGGAAATCAGCCCCAGCATTTT
d_call: .; clone_size: .; j_call: TRBJ1-2; v_call: TRBV4-2; cdr3_aa: CASSPVSGNYGYTF; cdr3_nt: TGTGCCAGCAGCCCGGTTTCGGGGAACTATGGCTACACCTTC
d_call: .; clone_size: .; j_call: TRBJ2-1; v_call: TRBV5-6; cdr3_aa: CASSSSSYEQFF; cdr3_nt: TGTGCCAGCAGCTCGTCCTCGTATGAGCAGTTCTTC
d_call: .; clone_size: .; j_call: TRBJ1-3; v_call: TRBV3-1/TRBV3-2; cdr3_aa: CASSRQETPGNTIYF; cdr3_nt: TGTGCCAGCAGCCGACAGGAAACCCCTGGAAACACCATATATTTT
d_call: .; clone_size: .; j_call: TRBJ1-1; v_call: TRBV28; cdr3_aa: CASSPFLKGTEAFF; cdr3_nt: TGTGCCAGCAGCCCTTTCCTTAAAGGCACTGAAGCTTTCTTT
d_call: TRBD2; clone_size: .; j_call: TRBJ2-7; v_call: TRBV28; cdr3_aa: CASRDSGLSSYEQYF; cdr3_nt: TGTGCCAGCAGGGATAGCGGGTTAAGCTCCTACGAGCAGTACTTC
d_call: TRBD1; clone_size: .; j_call: TRBJ1-6; v_call: TRBV5-1; cdr3_aa: CASSATGTGEGSPLHF; cdr3_nt: TGCGCCAGCAGCGCGACCGGGACAGGGGAAGGTTCACCCCTCCACTTT
d_call: .; clone_size: .; j_call: TRBJ1-5; v_call: TRBV19; cdr3_aa: CASSIDSGPGGYQPQHF; cdr3_nt: TGTGCCAGTAGTATAGACTCGGGACCCGGAGGGTATCAGCCCCAGCATTTT
d_call: TRBD1; clone_size: .; j_call: TRBJ2-7; v_call: TRBV19; cdr3_aa: CASSSGQGTYEQYF; cdr3_nt: TGTGCCAGTAGTAGTGGACAGGGAACCTACGAGCAGTACTTC
d_call: .; clone_size: .; j_call: TRBJ1-3; v_call: TRBV4-2; cdr3_aa: CASSQEAPRLSVLGNTIYF; cdr3_nt: TGTGCCAGCAGCCAAGAAGCCCCACGACTATCTGTGCTGGGAAACACCATATATTTT
d_call: .; clone_size: once; j_call: TRBJ1-5; v_call: TRBV6-5; cdr3_aa: CASAGRSNQPQHF; cdr3_nt: TGTGCCAGCGCAGGCAGAAGCAATCAGCCCCAGCATTTT
d_call: TRBD1; clone_size: once; j_call: TRBJ2-5; v_call: TRBV5-4; cdr3_aa: CASSRTGGRIGETQYF; cdr3_nt: TGTGCCAGCAGCCGGACAGGGGGCCGTATTGGAGAGACCCAGTACTTC
d_call: .; clone_size: .; j_call: TRBJ2-1; v_call: TRBV6-5; cdr3_aa: CASSYAGIHNEQFF; cdr3_nt: TGTGCCAGCAGTTACGCAGGGATCCACAATGAGCAGTTCTTC
d_call: .; clone_size: .; j_call: TRBJ2-3; v_call: TRBV9; cdr3_aa: CASSVVGAGAGTDTQYF; cdr3_nt: TGTGCCAGCAGCGTAGTTGGAGCGGGTGCTGGTACAGATACGCAGTATTTT
d_call: .; clone_size: .; j_call: TRBJ1-2; v_call: TRBV30; cdr3_aa: CAWGLRPVVSGYTF; cdr3_nt: TGTGCCTGGGGACTCAGGCCCGTCGTATCTGGCTACACCTTC
d_call: .; clone_size: .; j_call: TRBJ2-4; v_call: TRBV15; cdr3_aa: CATSAGGIGVNIQYF; cdr3_nt: TGTGCCACCAGCGCCGGAGGGATTGGTGTAAACATTCAGTACTTC
d_call: .; clone_size: .; j_call: TRBJ2-7; v_call: TRBV28; cdr3_aa: CASSPTGLGAYEQYF; cdr3_nt: TGTGCCAGCAGTCCGACGGGGCTTGGGGCCTACGAGCAGTACTTC
d_call: .; clone_size: once; j_call: TRBJ2-5; v_call: TRBV7-3; cdr3_aa: CASSPSGNPWETQYF; cdr3_nt: TGTGCCAGCAGCCCCTCGGGAAATCCCTGGGAGACCCAGTACTTC
d_call: TRBD2; clone_size: .; j_call: TRBJ2-2; v_call: TRBV28; cdr3_aa: CASSHHSGSLPGELFF; cdr3_nt: TGTGCCAGCAGTCACCATAGCGGGAGTCTTCCCGGGGAGCTGTTTTTT
d_call: .; clone_size: .; j_call: TRBJ2-1; v_call: TRBV18; cdr3_aa: CASSLVGEQFF; cdr3_nt: TGTGCCAGCTCCCTAGTGGGTGAGCAGTTCTTC
d_call: TRBD1; clone_size: .; j_call: TRBJ2-7; v_call: TRBV9; cdr3_aa: CASSVAAGQGSSYEQYF; cdr3_nt: TGTGCCAGCAGCGTAGCGGCGGGACAGGGGTCGTCCTACGAGCAGTACTTC
d_call: TRBD1; clone_size: .; j_call: TRBJ2-7; v_call: TRBV5-4; cdr3_aa: CASSSGTGSSYEQYF; cdr3_nt: TGTGCCAGCAGCTCCGGGACAGGGTCTTCCTACGAGCAGTACTTC
d_call: .; clone_size: .; j_call: TRBJ2-5; v_call: TRBV10-1; cdr3_aa: CAKHSHQETQYF; cdr3_nt: TGCGCCAAACATTCCCACCAAGAGACCCAGTACTTC
d_call: TRBD1; clone_size: .; j_call: TRBJ1-2; v_call: TRBV5-6; cdr3_aa: CASSHGKGGSANYGYTF; cdr3_nt: TGTGCCAGCAGCCACGGTAAAGGGGGCTCGGCTAACTATGGCTACACCTTC
d_call: .; clone_size: once; j_call: TRBJ1-1; v_call: TRBV15; cdr3_aa: CATSRSRGFRGAFF; cdr3_nt: TGTGCCACCAGCAGATCGAGAGGATTCAGGGGAGCTTTCTTT
d_call: .; clone_size: many; j_call: TRBJ1-4; v_call: TRBV2; cdr3_aa: CASSRQTVVF; cdr3_nt: TGTGCCAGCAGCCGTCAGACAGTCGTTTTT
d_call: .; clone_size: .; j_call: TRBJ2-2; v_call: TRBV3-1/TRBV3-2; cdr3_aa: CASSQDPDGGELFF; cdr3_nt: TGTGCCAGCAGCCAAGATCCAGACGGCGGGGAGCTGTTTTTT
d_call: TRBD1; clone_size: .; j_call: TRBJ2-2; v_call: TRBV24-1; cdr3_aa: CATRSGTGDTGELFF; cdr3_nt: TGTGCCACCAGATCCGGGACAGGGGACACCGGGGAGCTGTTTTTT
d_call: .; clone_size: .; j_call: TRBJ1-1; v_call: TRBV4-3; cdr3_aa: CASSHSAVTGPKGGEAFF; cdr3_nt: TGCGCCAGCAGCCATAGTGCGGTGACAGGCCCTAAGGGAGGTGAAGCTTTCTTT
d_call: TRBD1; clone_size: .; j_call: TRBJ1-1; v_call: TRBV20-1; cdr3_aa: CSASQGAGVAEAFF; cdr3_nt: TGCAGTGCTAGTCAGGGGGCAGGGGTAGCAGAAGCTTTCTTT
d_call: TRBD1; clone_size: .; j_call: TRBJ1-5; v_call: TRBV19; cdr3_aa: CASTKGTGGGQPQHF; cdr3_nt: TGTGCCAGTACGAAGGGGACAGGGGGCGGTCAGCCCCAGCATTTT
d_call: .; clone_size: .; j_call: TRBJ1-5; v_call: TRBV19; cdr3_aa: CASRAVIAPGQPQHF; cdr3_nt: TGTGCCAGTAGGGCCGTGATAGCGCCTGGGCAGCCCCAGCATTTT
d_call: TRBD1; clone_size: once; j_call: TRBJ1-4; v_call: TRBV7-2; cdr3_aa: CASRHRGLGEKLFF; cdr3_nt: TGTGCCAGCAGACACAGGGGGCTCGGTGAAAAACTGTTTTTT
d_call: TRBD2; clone_size: .; j_call: TRBJ2-2; v_call: TRBV6-5; cdr3_aa: CASSYRTSSNTGELFF; cdr3_nt: TGTGCCAGCAGTTATCGGACTAGCTCGAACACCGGGGAGCTGTTTTTT
d_call: .; clone_size: .; j_call: TRBJ2-5; v_call: TRBV7-9; cdr3_aa: CASSLVIGGPGETQYF; cdr3_nt: TGTGCCAGCAGCTTAGTCATTGGGGGGCCTGGGGAGACCCAGTACTTC
d_call: .; clone_size: .; j_call: TRBJ2-3; v_call: TRBV14; cdr3_aa: CASSQDPGDWRKRQADTQYF; cdr3_nt: TGTGCCAGCAGCCAAGATCCGGGCGATTGGCGGAAGCGTCAGGCAGATACGCAGTATTTT
d_call: .; clone_size: .; j_call: TRBJ1-1; v_call: TRBV3-1/TRBV3-2; cdr3_aa: CASSQDTRSAFF; cdr3_nt: TGTGCCAGCAGCCAAGATACGAGGTCGGCTTTCTTT
d_call: .; clone_size: .; j_call: TRBJ1-1; v_call: TRBV30; cdr3_aa: CAWSVVTDIEAFF; cdr3_nt: TGTGCCTGGAGTGTAGTGACAGATATTGAAGCTTTCTTT
d_call: TRBD2; clone_size: .; j_call: TRBJ2-1; v_call: TRBV6-5; cdr3_aa: CASSYSRLAGNEQFF; cdr3_nt: TGTGCCAGCAGTTACTCCCGGCTAGCGGGCAATGAGCAGTTCTTC
d_call: .; clone_size: .; j_call: TRBJ1-2; v_call: TRBV9; cdr3_aa: CASSVAQGLPYGYTF; cdr3_nt: TGTGCCAGCAGCGTAGCACAAGGGCTCCCCTATGGCTACACCTTC
d_call: TRBD1; clone_size: once; j_call: TRBJ2-1; v_call: TRBV5-1; cdr3_aa: CASSFYLDRVYSTGNEQFF; cdr3_nt: TGCGCCAGCAGCTTTTACCTGGACAGGGTATATTCTACGGGGAATGAGCAGTTCTTC